This TCR beta chain was captured in a study of blood T cell repertoires in COVID-19. Sequencing was performed with immunoSEQ multiplex PCR; in TCRdb, only in-frame clones are kept and a portion is missing. The sample has approximately 200,000 clones; 84% are singletons. Cohort assignment relied on participant-reported clinical history. All recovered Cohort 3 donors got two negative PCRs, got clearance, or saw symptom resolution. The CDR3 sequence is 13 residues long. With 4 bases clipped from V and 8 bases from J, the junction kept 4 bases outside the gene matches. From germline, CDR1 is LGHNA and CDR2 YNFKEQ. Only one count was recorded for this clone.

The source is a woman aged 25 to 39 who had recovered from COVID-19. The specimen was PBMCs or T cells enriched from blood (not recorded which). The chain carries TRBV4-2 and TRBJ1-4, with 7 bases matching TRBD1. CDR3 loop: CASSRQGREKLFF. The CDR3 nucleotides are TGTGCCAGCAGCCGACAGGGCCGCGAAAAACTGTTTTTT.